What follows are 24 T cell receptor beta chains derived from one specimen sequenced in a study of T cells in Graves' hyperthyroidism and ophthalmopathy. The CDR3 regions of TCR beta were amplified from RNA transcripts. A set of HTBI primers served as the primers for a first-round RT-PCR of the TCR CDR3. One entry per CDR3 protein results from TCRdb running MiXCR on the multiplex PCR reads. The sample lists about 380,000 distinct CDR3 sequences, approximately 17% occurring once. The source material was blood. These receptors all come from a man in his late teens or twenties with Graves' ophthalmopathy.

The chain joins TRBV14 to TRBJ2-4, with TRBD2 matching 10 bases. Germline trimming cut 1 base from V and 0 bases from J; bases unmatched to any gene: 6. The CDR3 extends over 18 amino acids. Germline V gene lookup returns CDR1 SGHDN and CDR2 FVKESK. The CDR3 DNA reads as TGTGCCAGCAGCCAAGCAGCTAGCGGGAGAATAGCCAAAAACATTCAGTACTTC. Amino acid sequence: CASSQAASGRIAKNIQYF.

This clonotype was counted at least ten times. This rearrangement joins TRBV6-1 to TRBJ2-7; 8 nucleotides align to TRBD2. V lost 10 bases to trimming and J lost 4 bases; unmatched junction nucleotides: 3. The CDR3 loop spans 11 amino acids. The germline gives CDR1 MNHNS, CDR2 SASEGT. The CDR3 DNA reads TGTGCCATCGGGGGGGCTTACGAGCAGTACTTC. It translates to CAIGGAYEQYF.

This clonotype has just a few counts. V is TRBV24-1 and J is TRBJ2-1; tentative D call: TRBD1 (6 bases). Per the germline V gene, CDR1 is KGHDR and CDR2 is SFDVKD. This CDR3 comprises 16 residues. Trimming cost V 0 bases and J 5 bases, with 13 bases left between them. CDR3 protein: CATSDLKTGLDNEQFF. The CDR3 bases are TGTGCCACCAGTGATTTGAAGACAGGCCTCGACAATGAGCAGTTCTTC.

To note about this clonotype: A much bigger clone sits one base away, suggesting this may be a read error. This chain uses TRBV12-3 or TRBV12-4 with TRBJ2-7, with 7 bases identical to TRBD1. CDR3 length: 14 amino acids. The junction had 14 bases not matched to a gene; V was cut back by 8 bases and J by 7 bases. In DNA form, the CDR3 reads TGTGCCAGCCTCCTGGCAGGGGGTCTGGATGAGCAGTACTTC. This codes for CASLLAGGLDEQYF.

The genes are TRBV7-9 and TRBJ1-3; 7 bases map to TRBD1. This CDR3 has 16 residues. CDR1 is SEHNR, CDR2 FQNEAQ, per germline (reference sequence). Unmatched junction bases numbered 7, after V lost 1 base and J lost 4 bases. CDR3 DNA sequence: TGTGCCAGCAGCTTAGGCTCCGGGACAGACGGAAACACCATATATTTT. Translating gives CASSLGSGTDGNTIYF.

This clonotype came up many times. V and J are TRBV6-1 and TRBJ2-3, with D possibly being TRBD2 (6 bases). The V gene lost 6 bases and the J gene lost 6 bases, with 16 bases spanning the gap. CDR3 length: 14 amino acids. Germline V lookup: CDR1 MNHNS, CDR2 SASEGT. The CDR3 loop reads CASSPGRGEDTQYF. DNA for the CDR3: TGTGCCAGCAGCCCGGGGCGGGGCGAGGATACGCAGTATTTT.

With respect to this clonotype: A junction boundary mismatches the germline segment, possibly from a read error. The rearrangement uses TRBV5-4 and TRBJ2-1; 10 positions match TRBD2. CDR1 is SGHNT and CDR2 is YYREEE in the germline V gene (reference sequence). This CDR3 comprises 18 residues. The CDR3 is CASSPTSGAIPSYNEQFF. The CDR3 nucleotides read TGCGCCAGCAGCCCAACTAGCGGGGCGATTCCCTCCTACAATGAGCAGTTCTTC.

Many counts were recorded for this clonotype. The chain is built from TRBV2 and TRBJ2-1; 8 nucleotides align to TRBD1. Germline lookup yields CDR1 SNHLY and CDR2 FYNNEI. After removal of 4 bases from V and 3 bases from J, the junction contained 5 bases not matched to a gene. This CDR3 is 15 amino acids long. In DNA, the CDR3 is TGTGCCAGCAGTGGAATCGGGACAGGCTACAATGAGCAGTTCTTC. Translated: CASSGIGTGYNEQFF.

The chain combines TRBV20-1 with TRBJ1-1, with D perhaps matching TRBD1 (5 bases). Germline lookup yields CDR1 DFQATT and CDR2 SNEGSKA (reference sequence). The CDR3 has 14 amino acids. V was cut by 1 base and J by 1 base, with 10 bases left in between. As DNA, the CDR3 is TGCAGTGCTAGAGTACCCAGGGCGAACACTGAAGCTTTCTTT. Its translation: CSARVPRANTEAFF.

The V call is TRBV7-9, the J call TRBJ1-4; D is ambiguous. The germline V and J ends were trimmed by 4 bases and 6 bases, with 6 bases remaining between them. This CDR3 has 12 residues. Germline CDR1 and CDR2: SEHNR and FQNEAQ (reference sequence). The DNA of the CDR3 is TGTGCCAGCAGCTCTCTGGATGAAAAACTGTTTTTT. This gives the protein CASSSLDEKLFF.

This clonotype has a handful of counts. The chain couples TRBV28 to TRBJ2-5; perhaps TRBD2 as D (5 bases). The length of the CDR3 is 13 residues. Trimming cost V 6 bases and J 4 bases, with 12 bases left between them. In germline, CDR1 is MDHEN, CDR2 SYDVKM. CDR3 coding DNA: TGTGCCAGCAGCAGCGGAAGTGGAGAGACCCAGTACTTC. Protein product: CASSSGSGETQYF.

This clonotype has a handful of counts. A much larger clone sits a single nucleotide away, making a read error possible. The CDR3 DNA sequence: TGTGCCAGCAGTTTAAGTTCGCGGGGGGCGCAGAGTAAGCAGTTCTTC. Encoded protein: CASSLSSRGAQSKQFF. This chain connects TRBV12-3 or TRBV12-4 to TRBJ2-1; 8 nucleotides agree with TRBD2. Trimming took 2 bases from V and 11 from J; bases not matched to a gene: 14. The length of the CDR3 is 16 residues.

Ten or more counts support this clonotype. This chain uses TRBV20-1 with TRBJ2-5, with TRBD2 matching 7 bases. CDR3 length: 12 residues. In germline, CDR1 is DFQATT, CDR2 SNEGSKA (reference sequence). With 5 bases clipped from V and 1 base from J, the junction kept 1 base outside the gene matches. The CDR3 reads CSARGVQETQYF. For the CDR3, the DNA is TGCAGTGCTCGGGGGGTCCAAGAGACCCAGTACTTC.

The sample holds many counts of this clonotype. J is TRBJ2-7 and V is TRBV4-1; 7 positions agree with TRBD1. V lost 3 bases to trimming and J lost 2 bases; unmatched junction nucleotides: 7. Per the germline V gene, CDR1 is MGHRA and CDR2 is YSYEKL. The CDR3 is 15 amino acids. The CDR3 reads CASSQTRTGAYEQYF. CDR3 bases: TGCGCCAGCAGCCAGACGCGGACAGGAGCCTACGAGCAGTACTTC.

V gene TRBV4-2 combines with J gene TRBJ1-2; no reliable D call. V lost 2 bases, J lost 6 bases, and 13 bases lay in between. The CDR3 is 14 amino acids. CDR1 is LGHNA, CDR2 YNFKEQ, per germline. This CDR3 reads CASSQRDKSHGYTF. CDR3 coding DNA: TGTGCCAGCAGCCAACGCGACAAATCTCATGGCTACACCTTC.

Many counts were recorded for this clonotype. The chain employs TRBV2 and TRBJ1-2, with D unresolved. The CDR3 length is 13 residues. V gave up 7 bases and J gave up 4 bases, with 13 bases separating them. CDR1 is SNHLY and CDR2 is FYNNEI in the germline V gene. CDR3 sequence (DNA): TGTGCCAGCAATTTTCGGCAGACCTATGGCTACACCTTC. Translated: CASNFRQTYGYTF.

Ten or more counts support this clonotype. The rearrangement uses TRBV20-1 and TRBJ1-3; D remains unclear. Germline V gene sequence: CDR1 DFQATT, CDR2 SNEGSKA (reference sequence). This CDR3 region has 14 residues. The V end was cut by 1 base, the J end by 3 bases, with 10 bases between. The CDR3 bases are TGCAGTGCTAGAGTGGGGAGCATTGGAAACACCATATATTTT. Its translation is CSARVGSIGNTIYF.

This clonotype was recorded at least ten times. V usage is TRBV2 and J usage is TRBJ1-5; D ambiguous. The CDR3 is 15 residues long. With 4 bases removed from V and 6 bases from J, the gap between germline ends came to 16 bases. Germline CDR1 SNHLY, CDR2 FYNNEI. DNA of the CDR3: TGTGCCAGCAGTGTACAACAGAGCCGGGGTCAGCCCCAGCATTTT. Its protein product is CASSVQQSRGQPQHF.

This clonotype was counted at least ten times. The chain carries TRBV7-3 and TRBJ2-3; either TRBD1 or TRBD2 may fit D (5 bases each). Trimming removed 2 bases at V and 9 bases at J, with 12 bases between. CDR3 length equals 13 residues. The germline V gene has CDR1 SGHTA and CDR2 FQGTGA. For the CDR3, the DNA is TGTGCCAGCAGCTTAGGGACCGAGCGGACGCAGTATTTT. It specifies CASSLGTERTQYF. Based on the CDR3 plus reference TRBV7-3 and TRBJ2-3, the full variable domain is GAGVSQTPSNKVTEKGKYVELRCDPISGHTALYWYRQSLGQGPEFLIYFQGTGAADDSGLPNDRFFAVRPEGSVSTLKIQRTERGDSAVYLCASSLGTERTQYFGPGTRLTVL.

This clonotype was picked up many times. The V and J genes are TRBV15 and TRBJ2-5, with 7 bases aligning to TRBD1. This CDR3 region has 14 residues. V lost 8 bases, J lost 2 bases, and 8 bases stayed unmatched. CDR1 is LNHNV and CDR2 is YYDKDF in the germline V gene (reference sequence). CDR3 coding DNA: TGTGCCACCGGCGACAGGGTCGGGCAAGAGACCCAGTACTTC. It specifies CATGDRVGQETQYF.

This clonotype was found many times. The CDR3 loop reads CASRPTGGAEQPQHF. The CDR3 DNA is TGTGCCAGCAGACCGACGGGGGGGGCAGAGCAGCCCCAGCATTTT. This chain joins TRBV2 and TRBJ1-5; weak D call: TRBD1 (6 bases). The CDR3 sequence is 15 residues long. The V gene's germline CDR1 is SNHLY and CDR2 FYNNEI. Trimming left V 6 bases short and J 7 bases short, with 19 bases between.

This chain connects TRBV10-2 to TRBJ2-2, with a weak D call TRBD1 (6 bases). The CDR3 runs to 15 residues. Trimming left V 2 bases short and J 1 base short, with 8 bases between. The V gene's germline CDR1 is WSHSY and CDR2 SAAADI. CDR3 protein: CASSEQGMNTGELFF. CDR3 nucleotides: TGCGCCAGCAGTGAGCAGGGGATGAACACCGGGGAGCTGTTTTTT.

A few counts support this clonotype. This rearrangement joins TRBV5-4 to TRBJ2-7; TRBD1 might be the D (6 bases). The germline V and J ends were trimmed by 4 bases and 2 bases, with 16 bases remaining between them. The germline CDR1 and CDR2 sequences are SGHNT and YYREEE (reference sequence). The CDR3 length is 15 residues. In DNA, the CDR3 is TGTGCCAGCAGCCACCCAGGGGAGAGTCCCTACGAGCAGTACTTC. It encodes CASSHPGESPYEQYF.

A few counts support this clonotype. V usage is TRBV14 and J usage is TRBJ2-3; possible D gene TRBD2, 5 bases. CDR3 size: 16 residues. CDR1 and CDR2 from the germline V gene are SGHDN and FVKESK. Between the trimmed V and J ends, which lost 4 bases and 6 bases, there was a span of 20 bases. CDR3 region: CASSPKRSRHSDTQYF. The CDR3 nucleotides read TGTGCCAGCAGCCCAAAGCGGTCCCGACACTCGGATACGCAGTATTTT.